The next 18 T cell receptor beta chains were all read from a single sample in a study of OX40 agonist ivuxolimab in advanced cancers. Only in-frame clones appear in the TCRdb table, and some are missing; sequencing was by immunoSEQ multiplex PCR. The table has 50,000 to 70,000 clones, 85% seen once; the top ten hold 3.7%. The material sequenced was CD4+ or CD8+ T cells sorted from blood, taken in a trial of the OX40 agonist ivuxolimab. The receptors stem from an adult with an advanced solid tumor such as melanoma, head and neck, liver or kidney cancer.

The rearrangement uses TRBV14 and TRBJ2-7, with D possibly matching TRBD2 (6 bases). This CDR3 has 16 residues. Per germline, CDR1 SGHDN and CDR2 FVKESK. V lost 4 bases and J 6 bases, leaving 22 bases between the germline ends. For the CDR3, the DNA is TGTGCCAGCAGCCTCCGTCAAGGAGCAGGGAGGCGCGAGCAGTACTTC. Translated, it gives CASSLRQGAGRREQYF.

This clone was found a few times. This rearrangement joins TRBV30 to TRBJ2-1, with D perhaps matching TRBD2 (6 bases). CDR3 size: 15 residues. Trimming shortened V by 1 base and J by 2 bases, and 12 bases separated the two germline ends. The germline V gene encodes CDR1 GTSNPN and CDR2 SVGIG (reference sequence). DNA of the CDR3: TGTGCCTGGAGTGCCCTAGCGAATGCCTACAATGAGCAGTTCTTC. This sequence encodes CAWSALANAYNEQFF.

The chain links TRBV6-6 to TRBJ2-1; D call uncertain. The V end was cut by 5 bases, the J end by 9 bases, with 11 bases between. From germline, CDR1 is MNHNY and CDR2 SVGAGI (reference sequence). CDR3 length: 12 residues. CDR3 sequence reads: CASSPHRSEQFF. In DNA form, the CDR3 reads TGTGCCAGCAGTCCTCATAGGAGTGAGCAGTTCTTC.

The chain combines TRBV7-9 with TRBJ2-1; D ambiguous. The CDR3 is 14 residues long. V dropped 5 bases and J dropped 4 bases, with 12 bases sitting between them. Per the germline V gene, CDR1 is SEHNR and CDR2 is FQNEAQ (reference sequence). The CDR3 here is CASSPVVDYNEQFF. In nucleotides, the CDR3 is TGTGCCAGCAGCCCTGTAGTGGATTACAATGAGCAGTTCTTC.

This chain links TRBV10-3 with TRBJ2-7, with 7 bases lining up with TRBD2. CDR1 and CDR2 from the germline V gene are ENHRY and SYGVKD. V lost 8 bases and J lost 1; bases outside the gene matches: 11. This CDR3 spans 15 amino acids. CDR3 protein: CAIVAGQGGSYEQYF. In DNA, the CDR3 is TGTGCCATCGTTGCCGGCCAGGGAGGGTCCTACGAGCAGTACTTC.

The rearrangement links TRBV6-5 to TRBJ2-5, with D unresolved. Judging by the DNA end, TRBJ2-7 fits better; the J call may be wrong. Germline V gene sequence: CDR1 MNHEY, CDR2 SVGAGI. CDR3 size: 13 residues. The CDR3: CASRSQDWGEQYF. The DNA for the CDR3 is TGTGCCAGCAGATCCCAGGATTGGGGCGAGCAGTACTTC.

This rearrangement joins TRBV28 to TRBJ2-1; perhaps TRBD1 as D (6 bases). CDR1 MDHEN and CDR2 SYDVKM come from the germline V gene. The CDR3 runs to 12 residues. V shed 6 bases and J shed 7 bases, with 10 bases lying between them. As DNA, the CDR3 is TGTGCCAGCAGACATACAGGGAATGAGCAGTTCTTC. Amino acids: CASRHTGNEQFF.

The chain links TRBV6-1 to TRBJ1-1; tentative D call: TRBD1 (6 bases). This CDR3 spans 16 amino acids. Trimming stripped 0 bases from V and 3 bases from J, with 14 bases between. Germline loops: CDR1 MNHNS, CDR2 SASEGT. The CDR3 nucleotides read TGTGCCAGCAGTGAAGCGGGGGGCAGGGCTGACACTGAAGCTTTCTTT. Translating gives CASSEAGGRADTEAFF.

The DNA for the CDR3 is TGTGCCAGCAGCGGTGGACAGGGAAAGTATAATGAGCAGTTCTTC. As protein: CASSGGQGKYNEQFF. The J gene is TRBJ2-1, the V gene TRBV5-4, with 8 bases lining up with TRBD1. Germline assignment: CDR1 SGHNT and CDR2 YYREEE (reference sequence). The V and J ends lost 4 bases and 7 bases, in that order; junction bases with no gene match: 10. The CDR3 runs 15 residues.

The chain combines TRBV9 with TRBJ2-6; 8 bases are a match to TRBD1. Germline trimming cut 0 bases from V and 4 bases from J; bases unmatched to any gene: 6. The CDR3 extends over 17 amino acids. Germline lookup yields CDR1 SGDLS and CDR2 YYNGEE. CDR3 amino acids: CASSVVQGVPGANVLTF. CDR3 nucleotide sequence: TGTGCCAGCAGCGTAGTACAGGGGGTACCCGGGGCCAACGTCCTGACTTTC.

The CDR3 is CASSLTVIGRGRGGIYEQYF. The CDR3 nucleotides are TGTGCCAGCAGCTTAACCGTGATCGGACGCGGACGTGGCGGAATTTACGAGCAGTACTTC. The chain is built from TRBV7-6 and TRBJ2-7, with unresolved D. Trimming cost V 2 bases and J 4 bases, with 30 bases left between them. This CDR3 is 20 amino acids long. Germline CDR1 SGHVS, CDR2 FNYEAQ.

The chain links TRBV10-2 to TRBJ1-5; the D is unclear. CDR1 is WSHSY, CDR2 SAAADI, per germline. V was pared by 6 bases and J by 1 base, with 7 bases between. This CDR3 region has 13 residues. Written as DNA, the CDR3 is TGCGCCAGCAGCCTACAGAGCAATCAGCCCCAGCATTTT. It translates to CASSLQSNQPQHF.

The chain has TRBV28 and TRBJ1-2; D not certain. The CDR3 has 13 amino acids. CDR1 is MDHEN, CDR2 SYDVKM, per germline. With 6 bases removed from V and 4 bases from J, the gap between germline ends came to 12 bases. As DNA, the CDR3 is TGTGCCAGCAGCGAACTTTTGGGCTATGGCTACACCTTC. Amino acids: CASSELLGYGYTF.

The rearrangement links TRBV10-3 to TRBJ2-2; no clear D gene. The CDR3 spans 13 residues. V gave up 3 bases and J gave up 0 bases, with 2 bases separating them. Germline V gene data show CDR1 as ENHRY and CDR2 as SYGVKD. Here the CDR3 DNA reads TGTGCCATCAGTGAACCGAACACCGGGGAGCTGTTTTTT. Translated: CAISEPNTGELFF.

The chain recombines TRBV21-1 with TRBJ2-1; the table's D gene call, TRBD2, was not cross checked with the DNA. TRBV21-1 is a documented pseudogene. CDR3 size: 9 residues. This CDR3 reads CASSKGLLF. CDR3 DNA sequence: TGTGCCAGCAGCAAAGGACTTCTCTTC.

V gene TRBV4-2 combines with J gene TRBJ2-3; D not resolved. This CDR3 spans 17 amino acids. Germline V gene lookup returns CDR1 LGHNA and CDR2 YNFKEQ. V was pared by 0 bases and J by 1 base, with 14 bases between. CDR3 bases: TGTGCCAGCAGCCAAGAATACTGGGCCGTTGGCACAGATACGCAGTATTTT. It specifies CASSQEYWAVGTDTQYF.

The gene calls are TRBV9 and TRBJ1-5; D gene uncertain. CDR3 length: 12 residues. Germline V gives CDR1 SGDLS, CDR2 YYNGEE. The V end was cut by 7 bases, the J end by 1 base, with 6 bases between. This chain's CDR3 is CASGPSNQPQHF. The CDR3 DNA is TGTGCCAGCGGACCCAGCAATCAGCCCCAGCATTTT.

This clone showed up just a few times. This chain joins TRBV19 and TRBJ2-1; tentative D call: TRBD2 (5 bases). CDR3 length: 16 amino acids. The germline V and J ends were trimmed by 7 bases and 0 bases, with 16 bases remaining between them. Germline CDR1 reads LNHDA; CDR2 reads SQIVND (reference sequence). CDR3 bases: TGTGCCAGTATATCGGAACAAGCGGACTCCTACAATGAGCAGTTCTTC. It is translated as CASISEQADSYNEQFF.